This T cell receptor beta chain is drawn from a study of identical twins (dated by TCRdb to 2016 to 2018). About the investigation overall: To test whether fetal clonotypes persist, the study used deep sequencing on TCR alpha and beta repertoires from monozygotic twins, unrelated adults of various ages, and cord blood. To rule out contamination, replicate twin experiments were performed at different times with different library preparation protocols.

Library preparation used 5' RACE. Sequencing took place on an Illumina HiSeq 2000. Template switching introduced a universal primer binding site; the final cDNA contained a unique molecular identifier, enabling accurate counting of TCR cDNA molecules. Specific primers in the conserved constant-segment region were used to synthesize first-strand cDNA for TCR alpha and beta chains. To control for contamination, every cDNA library was double barcoded, receiving both a SMART-Mk sample barcode and Illumina barcodes. TruSeq adapter sequences and Illumina sample barcodes were added in two successive PCR steps. The Illumina HiSeq platform was used with custom primers to sequence TCR alpha and beta cDNA libraries. Regarding the original processing steps: Raw reads were processed with MiGEC to extract unique molecular identifiers, and MiXCR was used to determine CDR3 positions. For each individual, recombination models were inferred using an EM algorithm with the repgenHMM and IGoR tools. Shared clonotypes were analyzed with the tcR package in R, and sharing was normalized by the product of cloneset sizes. Out-of-frame nonproductive sequences were analyzed to study raw recombination free of thymic and clonal selection effects. Using fastp at Q25 and MiXCR, TCRdb reprocessed the public reads and kept productive beta chains. CDR3 protein sequences are deduplicated, and each keeps its most common genes and DNA. TCRdb's processing, not the authors' own work, is the source of the V and J calls. The sample data list fewer than 550,000 distinct CDR3 sequences, and approximately 14% of these were observed just once. Of the sample, more than 0.4% falls within the top ten clones.

The table lists this clonotype with a few counts. Its antigen remains undetermined. Base qualities are not recorded, but no much larger clone differs from it by a single base. Study-wide findings and limitations: Compared with coincidental sharing between unrelated individuals, an excess of low generation-probability sequences was observed among out-of-frame TCR alpha sequences shared between twins. In monozygotic twins, out-of-frame TCR alpha sharing was systematically underestimated by recombination models, although the models agreed with sharing between unrelated individuals. Fewer insertions were carried by abundant cord blood beta clonotypes; a weaker similar trend was observed in young adult naive repertoires, while no such trend was observed in memory repertoires. The excess sharing between twins in beta out-of-frame sequences was weaker because fewer shared sequences reduced the signal-to-noise ratio. Conclusions relied on cross-sectional statistical analysis, since the same donors could not be followed over many years. Invariant T cells such as MAIT and iNKT could partly confound zero-insertion analyses, though diverse VJ usage argued against this for most clonotypes.

From the cysteine through the phenylalanine, the CDR3 covers 17 amino acids. Solely the CDR3 DNA is kept, with 51 bases framed from the first base. The V end gives up 6 bases and the J end 4 bases, leaving 14 bases in the junction not matched to a gene. Only healthy Caucasian donors were included. The twin cohort comprised three pairs of female monozygotic twins, all aged roughly 18 to 29 years. Positive isolation kits from Invitrogen were used to isolate the CD4+ and CD8+ T cell populations. These sequences were also reported in another study, on yellow fever vaccine responses in identical twins. That second publication adds: According to the authors, the vaccine-induced T cell response in identical twins seemed to be partly convergent and partly specific to each individual. Focusing on identical twins, the study followed the T cell clones that responded to the vaccine, and did so with precision.

The TCR comes from a woman aged 18-35 years in good health. The sequence joins TRBV12-3 or TRBV12-4 to TRBJ2-3; a stretch of 9 junction bases matches TRBD2. The sample comprised CD4+ T cells sorted from blood. Here is the DNA: TGTGCCAGCAGGAAGCGGGGTAGCGGGAGTTTCCCAGATACGCAGTATTTT. Its product reads: CASRKRGSGSFPDTQYF.